This T cell receptor (beta chain) was recorded in a study (dated by TCRdb to about 2016). This clonotype was observed at least ten times. Its target antigen remains unknown. No per-base quality is available; no much larger clone lies one base away. CDR1 SGDLS and CDR2 YYNGEE are derived from the germline V gene. The CDR3 contains 14 residues, cysteine and phenylalanine counted. The sequence is cut down to CDR3 DNA, 42 bases in frame from base 1. V is cut by 0 bases and J by 2 bases, and the space between the germline ends is 7 bases. Libraries were constructed by RT-PCR. Instrument on record: Illumina MiSeq. TCRdb reprocessing: public reads trimmed at Q25 with fastp, clones called with MiXCR, in-frame beta chains kept. Rows with one shared CDR3 protein collapse into an entry with the most common genes and DNA. A total of hundreds of thousands of distinct CDR3 sequences appear in this sample, 11% to 15% of them only once. In total, the top ten clones hold just over 3.5% of the sample.

This chain is built from TRBV9 and TRBJ2-3; the D gene is perhaps TRBD1, on 5 matching bases. Sample: memory CD4+ T cells from blood. This TCR was sampled from a female donor in good health, serving as a healthy control. The base sequence is TGTGCCAGCAGCGTAGGACAGTCCACAGATACGCAGTATTTT. The translation is CASSVGQSTDTQYF.